The next 7 T cell receptor beta chains were all read from a single sample in a study of shared clonotypes between healthy human individuals. TCRdb keeps only in-frame clones here, not all; method: immunoSEQ multiplex PCR. The table records hundreds of thousands of clones, roughly 97% of them present only once. The specimen was naive CD4+ T cells sorted from blood. The subset is: CD45RA+ positively selected. These receptors were obtained from a woman aged 25 to 39 in good health.

The chain links TRBV2 to TRBJ2-7; 8 bases fit TRBD2. CDR1 is SNHLY and CDR2 is FYNNEI in the germline V gene. V gave up 1 base and J gave up 0 bases; unmatched junction bases: 2. This CDR3 contains 15 residues. CDR3 sequence: CASSEEGTSSYEQYF. CDR3 nucleotides: TGTGCCAGCAGTGAAGAGGGGACTAGCTCCTACGAGCAGTACTTC.

The rearrangement joins TRBV28 to TRBJ1-4; 8 nucleotides line up with TRBD1. Trimming cost V 6 bases and J 7 bases; bases outside gene matches: 10. CDR1 MDHEN and CDR2 SYDVKM come from the germline V gene. The CDR3 consists of 15 residues. The CDR3 bases are TGTGCCAGCAGCCCCTCAGGGGGCAGGGTTGAAAAACTGTTTTTT. Residues: CASSPSGGRVEKLFF.

The J gene is TRBJ1-5, the V gene TRBV28; maybe TRBD1 (5 bases). V was trimmed by 3 bases and J by 6 bases, leaving 15 bases between them. The CDR3 has 15 amino acids. From germline, CDR1 is MDHEN and CDR2 SYDVKM. The CDR3 DNA sequence: TGTGCCAGCAGTTTCAGCCAGGGCCTCGGTCAGCCCCAGCATTTT. This encodes CASSFSQGLGQPQHF.

The rearrangement joins TRBV18 to TRBJ1-1, with D possibly being TRBD1 (5 bases). Trimming shortened V by 0 bases and J by 4 bases, and 12 bases separated the two germline ends. This CDR3 contains 15 residues. Germline CDR1 and CDR2: KGHSH and LQKENI. The CDR3 region has the DNA TGTGCCAGCTCACCACCAGGGGTGTTGGGCACTGAAGCTTTCTTT. It specifies CASSPPGVLGTEAFF.

The rearrangement uses TRBV6-4 and TRBJ2-2; TRBD2 matches at 8 bases. This CDR3 has 14 residues. Looked up from germline, CDR1 is MRHNA and CDR2 is SNTAGT. The V and J ends lost 8 bases and 6 bases, in that order; junction bases with no gene match: 8. The DNA of the CDR3 is TGTGCCAGCTCCGAGACTAGCGTTCCCGGGGAGCTGTTTTTT. Protein: CASSETSVPGELFF.

V usage is TRBV7-9 and J usage is TRBJ2-7, with D maybe TRBD2 (6 bases). Trimming cost V 1 base and J 5 bases, with 12 bases left between them. CDR3 length: 14 amino acids. From germline, CDR1 is SEHNR and CDR2 FQNEAQ (reference sequence). DNA of the CDR3: TGTGCCAGCAGCTTAGTCGGAGGGGATAACGAGCAGTACTTC. Protein: CASSLVGGDNEQYF.

This chain links TRBV7-9 with TRBJ2-5; the D gene is possibly TRBD1 (6 bases). V lost 10 bases to trimming and J lost 4 bases, with 13 bases between them. The CDR3 has 12 residues. The germline V gene has CDR1 SEHNR and CDR2 FQNEAQ (reference sequence). This CDR3 is CATATGSETQYF. The CDR3 DNA reads TGTGCCACTGCGACAGGTTCAGAGACCCAGTACTTC.